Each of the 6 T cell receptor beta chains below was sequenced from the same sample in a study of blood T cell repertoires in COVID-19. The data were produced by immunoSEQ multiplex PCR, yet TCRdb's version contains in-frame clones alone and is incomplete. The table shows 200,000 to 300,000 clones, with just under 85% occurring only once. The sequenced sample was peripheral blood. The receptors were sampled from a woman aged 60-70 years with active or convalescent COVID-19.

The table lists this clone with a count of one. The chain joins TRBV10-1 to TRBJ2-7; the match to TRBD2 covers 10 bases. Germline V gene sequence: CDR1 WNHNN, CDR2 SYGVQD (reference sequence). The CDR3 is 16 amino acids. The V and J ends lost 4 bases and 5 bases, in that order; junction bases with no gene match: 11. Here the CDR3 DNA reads TGCGCCAGCAGTGGTGTGGGGCCTAGCGGGAGCCACGAGCAGTACTTC. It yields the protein CASSGVGPSGSHEQYF.

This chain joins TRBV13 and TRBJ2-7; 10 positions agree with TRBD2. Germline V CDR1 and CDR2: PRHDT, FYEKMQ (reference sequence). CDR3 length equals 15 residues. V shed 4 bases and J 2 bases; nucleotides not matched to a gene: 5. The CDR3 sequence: CASSSRTSGAYEQYF. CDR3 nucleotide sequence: TGTGCCAGCAGCTCCAGGACTAGCGGAGCCTACGAGCAGTACTTC. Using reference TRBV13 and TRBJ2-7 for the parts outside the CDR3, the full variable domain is AAGVIQSPRHLIKEKRETATLKCYPIPRHDTVYWYQQGPGQDPQFLISFYEKMQSDKGSIPDRFSAQQFSDYHSELNMSSLELGDSALYFCASSSRTSGAYEQYFGPGTRLTVT.

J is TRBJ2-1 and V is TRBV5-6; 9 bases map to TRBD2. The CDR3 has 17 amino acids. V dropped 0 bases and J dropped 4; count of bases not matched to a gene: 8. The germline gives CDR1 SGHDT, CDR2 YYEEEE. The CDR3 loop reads CASSLARGGSVYNEQFF. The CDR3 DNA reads TGTGCCAGCAGCTTGGCGCGGGGGGGCAGCGTTTACAATGAGCAGTTCTTC.

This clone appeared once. CDR3 DNA: TGCGCCAGCAGCGCTAGCGGGGGCAGAGAGACCCAGTACTTC. Translated: CASSASGGRETQYF. V is TRBV5-1 and J is TRBJ2-5; 10 bases agree with TRBD2. Germline V gene data show CDR1 as SGHRS and CDR2 as YFSETQ. The trim removed 4 bases at V and 4 bases at J, leaving 4 bases unmatched. The length of the CDR3 is 14 residues.

Here the CDR3 reads CATSRGGGITDTQYF. The CDR3 DNA is TGTGCCACCAGCAGAGGAGGCGGGATAACAGATACGCAGTATTTT. The chain links TRBV15 to TRBJ2-3; a weak D match, TRBD2 (6 bases). Per the germline V gene, CDR1 is LNHNV and CDR2 is YYDKDF (reference sequence). The CDR3 has 15 amino acids. Trimming took 1 base from V and 3 from J, leaving 11 bases between them. The full variable domain, with the rest looked up from reference TRBV15 and TRBJ2-3, is DAMVIQNPRYQVTQFGKPVTLSCSQTLNHNVMYWYQQKSSQAPKLLFHYYDKDFNNEADTPDNFQSRRPNTSFCFLDIRSPGLGDTAMYLCATSRGGGITDTQYFGPGTRLTVL.

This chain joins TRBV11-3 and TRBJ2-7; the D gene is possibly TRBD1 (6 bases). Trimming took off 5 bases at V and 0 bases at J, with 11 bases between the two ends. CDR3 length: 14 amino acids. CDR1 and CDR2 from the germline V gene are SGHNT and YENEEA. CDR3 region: CASSPRGLSYEQYF. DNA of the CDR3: TGTGCCAGCAGCCCCAGGGGCCTCTCCTACGAGCAGTACTTC. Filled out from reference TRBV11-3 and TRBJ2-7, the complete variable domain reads EAGVVQSPRYKIIEKKQPVAFWCNPISGHNTLYWYLQNLGQGPELLIRYENEEAVDDSQLPKDRFSAERLKGVDSTLKIQPAELGDSAVYLCASSPRGLSYEQYFGPGTRLTVT.